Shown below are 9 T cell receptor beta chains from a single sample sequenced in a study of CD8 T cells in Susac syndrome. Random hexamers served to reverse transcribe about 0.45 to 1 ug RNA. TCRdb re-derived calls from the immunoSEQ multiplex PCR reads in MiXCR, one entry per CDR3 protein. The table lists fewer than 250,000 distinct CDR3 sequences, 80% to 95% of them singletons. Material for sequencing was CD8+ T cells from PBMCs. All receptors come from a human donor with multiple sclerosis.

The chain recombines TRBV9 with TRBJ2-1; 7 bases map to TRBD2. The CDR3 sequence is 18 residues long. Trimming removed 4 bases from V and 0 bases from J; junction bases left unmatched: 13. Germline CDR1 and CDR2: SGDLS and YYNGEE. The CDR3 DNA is TGTGCCAGCAGCCTTAATCCTACTAGCGAGAGCTCCTACAATGAGCAGTTCTTC. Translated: CASSLNPTSESSYNEQFF.

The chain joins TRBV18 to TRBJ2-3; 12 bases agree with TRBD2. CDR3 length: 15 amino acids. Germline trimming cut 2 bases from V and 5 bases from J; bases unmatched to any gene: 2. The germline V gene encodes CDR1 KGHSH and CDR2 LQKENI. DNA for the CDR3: TGTGCCAGCTCACCAACGACTAGCGGGAGAGATACGCAGTATTTT. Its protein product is CASSPTTSGRDTQYF.

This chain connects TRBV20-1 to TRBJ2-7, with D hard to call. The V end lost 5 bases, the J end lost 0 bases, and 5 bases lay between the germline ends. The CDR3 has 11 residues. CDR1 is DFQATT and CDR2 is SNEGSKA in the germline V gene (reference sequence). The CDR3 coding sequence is TGCAGTGCTCCGACCTCCTACGAGCAGTACTTC. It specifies CSAPTSYEQYF.

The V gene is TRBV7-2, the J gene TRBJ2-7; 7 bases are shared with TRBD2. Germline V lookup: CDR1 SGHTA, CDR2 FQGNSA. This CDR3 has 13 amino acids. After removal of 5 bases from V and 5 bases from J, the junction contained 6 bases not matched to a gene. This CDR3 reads CASSPPTSDEQYF. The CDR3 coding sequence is TGTGCCAGCAGCCCCCCAACTAGCGACGAGCAGTACTTC.

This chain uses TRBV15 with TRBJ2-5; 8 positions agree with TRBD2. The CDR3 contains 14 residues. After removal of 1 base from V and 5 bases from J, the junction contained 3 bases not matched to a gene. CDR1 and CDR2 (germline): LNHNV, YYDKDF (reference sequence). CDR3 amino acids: CATSRVTGGETQYF. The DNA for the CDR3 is TGTGCCACCAGCAGAGTAACGGGGGGGGAGACCCAGTACTTC.

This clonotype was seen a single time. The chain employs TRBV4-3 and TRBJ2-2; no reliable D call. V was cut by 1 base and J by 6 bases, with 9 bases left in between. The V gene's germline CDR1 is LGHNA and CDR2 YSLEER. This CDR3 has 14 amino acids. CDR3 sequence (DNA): TGCGCCAGCAGCCAAGGGCGTAGTCCCGGGGAGCTGTTTTTT. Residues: CASSQGRSPGELFF.

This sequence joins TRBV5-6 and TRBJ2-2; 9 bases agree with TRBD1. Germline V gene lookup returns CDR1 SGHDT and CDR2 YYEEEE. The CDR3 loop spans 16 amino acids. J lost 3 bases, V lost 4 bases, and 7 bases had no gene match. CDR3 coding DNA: TGTGCCAGCAGCGGCAGGGACAGGGCCTACACCGGGGAGCTGTTTTTT. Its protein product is CASSGRDRAYTGELFF.

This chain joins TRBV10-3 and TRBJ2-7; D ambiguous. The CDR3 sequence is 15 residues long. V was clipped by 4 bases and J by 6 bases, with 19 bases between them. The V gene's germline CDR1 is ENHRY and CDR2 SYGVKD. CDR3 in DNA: TGTGCCATCAGTGGGGGTTACTCCTCCGGTGGCGAGCAGTACTTC. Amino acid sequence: CAISGGYSSGGEQYF.

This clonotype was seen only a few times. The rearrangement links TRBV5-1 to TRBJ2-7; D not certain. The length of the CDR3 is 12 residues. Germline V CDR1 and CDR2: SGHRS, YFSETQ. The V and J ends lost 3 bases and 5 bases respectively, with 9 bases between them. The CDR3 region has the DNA TGCGCCAGCAGCTCCCCCGAGAACGAGCAGTACTTC. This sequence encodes CASSSPENEQYF.